The source of this T cell receptor beta chain is a study of response to subunit inactivated influenza vaccine. Study findings and constraints: The study's authors posited that every seasonal influenza vaccination enlists few new T cells.

TCRdb passed the RT-PCR reads through MiXCR, listing each CDR3 protein once. The sample has around 580,000 distinct CDR3 sequences; around 13% are singletons. The CDR3 has 14 amino acids. V dropped 5 bases and J dropped 3 bases, with 11 bases sitting between them. This clonotype occurred a few times. Its target is unknown. The J gene is TRBJ1-5, the V gene TRBV12-3 or TRBV12-4, with D maybe TRBD1 (6 bases). This material consisted of PBMCs from blood, taken roughly 12 days after vaccination. This clonotype was sampled from a man over 45 who received an inactivated influenza vaccine. CDR3: CASSLTGPNQPQHF. In DNA, the CDR3 is TGTGCCAGCAGTCTAACAGGGCCCAATCAGCCCCAGCATTTT.